These 30 T cell receptor beta chains were sequenced from one sample in a study of blood T cells in healthy people across ages. Primed by a sample-barcoded 5' primer and a J-beta primer mix, a second PCR proceeded for 7 to 11 cycles. TCRdb ran MiXCR on the 5' RACE reads and lists one entry per CDR3 protein. The profile shows fewer than 600,000 distinct CDR3 sequences, about 27% of them singletons. The sample also formed part of further work on T cells of mothers and their children.

What was sequenced was blood. The receptors stem from a boy between 2 and 10 years old in good health.

The gene calls are TRBV20-1 and TRBJ2-5; 10 positions match TRBD1. The germline V gene encodes CDR1 DFQATT and CDR2 SNEGSKA (reference sequence). This CDR3 is built from 13 residues. The trim removed 3 bases at V and 5 bases at J, leaving 3 bases unmatched. The DNA for the CDR3 is TGCAGTGCTAGCCGACAGGGGGCCGAGACCCAGTACTTC. Amino acids: CSASRQGAETQYF.

This clonotype has just a few counts. One end of the junction is discordant with germline, which a read error may explain. J is TRBJ1-5 and V is TRBV4-3, with 7 bases matching TRBD1. This CDR3 is built from 14 residues. Germline V lookup: CDR1 LGHNA, CDR2 YSLEER. CDR3 residues: CVSSQGRGDQPQHF. The CDR3 nucleotides read TGCGTCAGCAGCCAAGGCAGGGGGGATCAGCCCCAGCATTTT.

The chain links TRBV27 to TRBJ2-7; 9 bases map to TRBD1. The length of the CDR3 is 16 residues. Germline CDR1 MNHEY, CDR2 SMNVEV (reference sequence). Trimming at V came to 5 bases and at J to 0 bases, leaving 8 bases not matched to a gene. In DNA, the CDR3 is TGTGCCAGCAGTAAACAGGGGGCACTGACCTCCTACGAGCAGTACTTC. Protein: CASSKQGALTSYEQYF.

The V and J genes are TRBV7-2 and TRBJ2-5; weak D call: TRBD1 (6 bases). Germline V gene lookup returns CDR1 SGHTA and CDR2 FQGNSA. Trimming cost V 2 bases and J 4 bases, with 11 bases left between them. This CDR3 contains 14 residues. The DNA of the CDR3 is TGTGCCAGCAGCTTAATGCGCAGGGGAGAGACCCAGTACTTC. This sequence encodes CASSLMRRGETQYF.

This chain uses TRBV9 with TRBJ1-2; 7 bases are a match to TRBD1. V was pared by 4 bases and J by 1 base, with 4 bases of the junction left unmatched. CDR1 is SGDLS, CDR2 YYNGEE, per germline. This CDR3 is built from 14 residues. The CDR3 nucleotides are TGTGCCAGCAGCCCGGGGGACAGTAACTATGGCTACACCTTC. Amino acids: CASSPGDSNYGYTF.

The V gene is TRBV18, the J gene TRBJ1-1, with TRBD1 matching 8 bases. Germline V CDR1 and CDR2: KGHSH, LQKENI. The CDR3 covers 16 residues. V lost 8 bases and J lost 4; bases outside the gene matches: 15. CDR3: CASLAPTGQGGTEAFF. As DNA, the CDR3 is TGTGCCAGCCTGGCCCCGACTGGACAGGGAGGCACTGAAGCTTTCTTT.

This clonotype was recorded a few times. The chain carries TRBV7-9 and TRBJ2-5, with 12 bases identical to TRBD2. Losses at the gene ends were 5 bases for V and 6 bases for J; bases not matched to a gene: 4. CDR1 is SEHNR and CDR2 is FQNEAQ in the germline V gene (reference sequence). This CDR3 contains 14 residues. This CDR3 reads CASSKGLAGKTQYF. For the CDR3, the DNA is TGTGCCAGCAGCAAAGGACTAGCGGGAAAGACCCAGTACTTC.

This clonotype was picked up a small number of times. This chain uses TRBV6-2 or TRBV6-3 with TRBJ2-5; 12 bases map to TRBD2. The J call is uncertain, as TRBJ2-7 better fits the DNA end. The CDR3 has 16 residues. Germline CDR1 reads MNHEY; CDR2 reads SVGEGT. CDR3 protein: CASTLRRTSGIYEQYF. For the CDR3, the DNA is TGTGCCAGCACCTTAAGACGGACTAGCGGGATTTACGAGCAGTACTTC.

This chain uses TRBV29-1 with TRBJ1-1; D might be TRBD1 (6 bases). There are 16 residues in the CDR3. V lost 1 base and J 5 bases, leaving 20 bases between the germline ends. Per the germline V gene, CDR1 is SQVTM and CDR2 is ANQGSEA. CDR3: CSVEGGGARVSTEAFF. In DNA form, the CDR3 reads TGCAGCGTTGAAGGTGGGGGCGCGAGGGTGTCTACTGAAGCTTTCTTT.

This clonotype was seen only once. V usage is TRBV7-2 and J usage is TRBJ1-1; D unresolved. In germline, CDR1 is SGHTA, CDR2 FQGNSA. This CDR3 spans 17 amino acids. V lost 0 bases and J lost 1, with 15 bases in between. Here the CDR3 reads CASSLAFAYMGNTEAFF. CDR3 nucleotides: TGTGCCAGCAGCTTAGCGTTTGCCTATATGGGGAACACTGAAGCTTTCTTT.

The chain employs TRBV7-2 and TRBJ1-4; D not certain. Trimming removed 5 bases at V and 5 bases at J, with 21 bases between. Looked up from germline, CDR1 is SGHTA and CDR2 is FQGNSA. This CDR3 is 17 amino acids long. The CDR3 DNA reads as TGTGCCAGCAGCCCCCGGACGATATTCCGGTCGAATGAAAAACTGTTTTTT. As protein: CASSPRTIFRSNEKLFF.

The sample holds a few counts of this clonotype. The chain employs TRBV29-1 and TRBJ1-4, with TRBD1 matching 8 bases. The CDR3 runs 14 residues. Germline V gives CDR1 SQVTM, CDR2 ANQGSEA. V dropped 5 bases and J dropped 3; count of bases not matched to a gene: 5. The DNA for the CDR3 is TGCAGCGTTACTCAGGACAGGGCTAATGAAAAACTGTTTTTT. Translation gives CSVTQDRANEKLFF. Full variable domain (missing parts from reference TRBV29-1 and TRBJ1-4): SAVISQKPSRDICQRGTSLTIQCQVDSQVTMMFWYRQQPGQSLTLIATANQGSEATYESGFVIDKFPISRPNLTFSTLTVSNMSPEDSSIYLCSVTQDRANEKLFFGSGTQLSVL.

The chain uses TRBV21-1 and TRBJ2-5. The DNA end favors TRBJ2-1, so the J call may be wrong. TRBV21-1 is termed a pseudogene. This CDR3 is built from 16 residues. This chain's CDR3 is CASSIDPRDPFNEQFF. CDR3 bases: TGTGCCAGCAGCATTGACCCACGCGACCCTTTCAATGAGCAGTTCTTC.

CDR3 loop: CASRLGQGDTGELFF. CDR3 in DNA: TGTGCCAGCAGGCTGGGACAGGGGGACACCGGGGAGCTGTTTTTT. The chain is built from TRBV7-9 and TRBJ2-2; 11 bases line up with TRBD1. The CDR3 totals 15 residues. The V gene's germline CDR1 is SEHNR and CDR2 FQNEAQ (reference sequence). The V gene end was trimmed by 6 bases and the J gene end by 3 bases; junction bases not matched to a gene: 3.

The V gene is TRBV5-1, the J gene TRBJ2-1; 9 bases agree with TRBD1. The DNA matches TRBJ2-7 better at its end, which makes the J call doubtful. Germline loops: CDR1 SGHRS, CDR2 YFSETQ. The CDR3 runs 14 residues. This chain's CDR3 is CASSSGTGIAEQYF. The CDR3 DNA follows: TGCGCCAGCAGCTCCGGGACAGGGATCGCCGAGCAGTACTTC.

The chain is built from TRBV12-3 or TRBV12-4 and TRBJ1-5; no reliable D call. This CDR3 has 13 residues. The germline V and J ends were trimmed by 3 bases and 6 bases, with 9 bases remaining between them. This CDR3 is CASSFESGQPQHF. In DNA form, the CDR3 reads TGTGCCAGCAGTTTTGAATCTGGTCAGCCCCAGCATTTT.

This clonotype was found a few times. V usage is TRBV25-1 and J usage is TRBJ2-1; TRBD2 matches at 14 bases. The CDR3 runs 13 residues. Looked up from germline, CDR1 is MGHDK and CDR2 is SYGVNS. With V trimmed by 6 bases and J by 12 bases, 4 bases remained unmatched. CDR3 sequence (DNA): TGTGCCAGCAGGGGACTAGCGGGAGCTTTGCAGTTCTTC. Protein sequence: CASRGLAGALQFF. The variable domain in full, with the rest retrieved from reference TRBV25-1 and TRBJ2-1, is EADIYQTPRYLVIGTGKKITLECSQTMGHDKMYWYQQDPGMELHLIHYSYGVNSTEKGDLSSESTVSRIRTEHFPLTLESARPSHTSQYLCASRGLAGALQFFGPGTRLTVL.

The rearrangement links TRBV2 to TRBJ2-3; TRBD1 is a possible D gene (7 bases). The V end was cut by 9 bases, the J end by 2 bases, with 21 bases between. This CDR3 is built from 16 residues. Germline V gene lookup returns CDR1 SNHLY and CDR2 FYNNEI. CDR3 in amino acids: CASPGQKGLFTDTQYF. In DNA, the CDR3 is TGTGCCAGTCCGGGACAGAAGGGACTGTTCACAGATACGCAGTATTTT. Full variable domain (remainder filled in from reference TRBV2 and TRBJ2-3): EPEVTQTPSHQVTQMGQEVILRCVPISNHLYFYWYRQILGQKVEFLVSFYNNEISEKSEIFDDQFSVERPDGSNFTLKIRSTKLEDSAMYFCASPGQKGLFTDTQYFGPGTRLTVL.

The chain combines TRBV11-2 with TRBJ2-5; D remains ambiguous. Between the trimmed V and J ends, which lost 1 base and 5 bases, there was a span of 11 bases. CDR1 is SGHAT and CDR2 is FQNNGV in the germline V gene. The CDR3 spans 14 residues. The CDR3 protein is CASSLGMSRETQYF. CDR3 in DNA: TGTGCCAGCAGCTTAGGGATGTCCCGGGAGACCCAGTACTTC. Full variable domain (outside the CDR3, taken from reference TRBV11-2 and TRBJ2-5): EAGVAQSPRYKIIEKRQSVAFWCNPISGHATLYWYQQILGQGPKLLIQFQNNGVVDDSQLPKDRFSAERLKGVDSTLKIQPAKLEDSAVYLCASSLGMSRETQYFGPGTRLLVL.

V usage is TRBV9 and J usage is TRBJ2-1, with TRBD2 identical over 9 bases. The CDR3 has 16 amino acids. Germline CDR1 and CDR2: SGDLS and YYNGEE. Trimming at V came to 3 bases and at J to 4 bases, leaving 8 bases not matched to a gene. CDR3 sequence: CASSEIAGDYYNEQFF. In nucleotides, the CDR3 is TGTGCCAGCAGCGAGATAGCGGGAGACTATTACAATGAGCAGTTCTTC.

This clonotype has only a few counts. CDR3 sequence: CASSLLQGRSYEQYF. In nucleotides, the CDR3 is TGTGCCAGCAGTTTACTACAGGGGCGATCCTACGAGCAGTACTTC. This chain links TRBV28 with TRBJ2-1; 7 nucleotides match TRBD1. Judging by the DNA end, TRBJ2-7 fits better; the J call may be wrong. CDR3 length: 15 residues. Germline values: CDR1 MDHEN, CDR2 SYDVKM.

This clonotype was seen at least ten times. The chain combines TRBV9 with TRBJ2-1; the match to TRBD2 covers 12 bases. Germline CDR1 and CDR2: SGDLS and YYNGEE. CDR3 length: 16 amino acids. J lost 9 bases, V lost 3 bases, and 10 bases had no gene match. The CDR3 sequence is CASSAGLAGGPIEQFF. The DNA for the CDR3 is TGTGCCAGCAGCGCCGGCCTAGCGGGAGGGCCGATTGAGCAGTTCTTC.

This chain joins TRBV27 and TRBJ2-5; D not resolved. The germline V gene encodes CDR1 MNHEY and CDR2 SMNVEV (reference sequence). The CDR3 covers 14 residues. V lost 4 bases to trimming and J lost 2 bases, with 11 bases between them. In DNA form, the CDR3 reads TGTGCCAGCAGTTCGTACGGCCCTCAAGAGACCCAGTACTTC. Its translation: CASSSYGPQETQYF.

This clonotype showed up just a few times. The genes are TRBV9 and TRBJ2-3, with 12 bases identical to TRBD2. CDR1 is SGDLS, CDR2 YYNGEE, per germline. With V trimmed by 3 bases and J by 2 bases, 7 bases remained unmatched. The CDR3 loop spans 17 amino acids. The CDR3 DNA sequence: TGTGCCAGCAGCGAAGGGCTAGCGGGAGGGTTCACAGATACGCAGTATTTT. Translated, it gives CASSEGLAGGFTDTQYF.

This clonotype was observed a few times. The rearrangement links TRBV20-1 to TRBJ1-4; D might be TRBD1 (5 bases). Looked up from germline, CDR1 is DFQATT and CDR2 is SNEGSKA (reference sequence). This CDR3 spans 12 amino acids. V lost 3 bases and J 13 bases, leaving 15 bases between the germline ends. CDR3 residues: CSASTGGSGLFF. The CDR3 region has the DNA TGCAGTGCTAGCACGGGGGGTAGTGGACTGTTTTTT.

The V call is TRBV20-1, the J call TRBJ1-2, with TRBD1 matching 9 bases. V shed 6 bases, J shed 4 bases, and the junction held 6 bases outside the gene matches. This CDR3 spans 13 amino acids. Germline CDR1 and CDR2: DFQATT and SNEGSKA (reference sequence). CDR3 nucleotide sequence: TGCAGTGCCCCGGACAGGGGAGGCTATGGCTACACCTTC. Translated, it gives CSAPDRGGYGYTF.

The V call is TRBV5-1, the J call TRBJ2-7, with D perhaps TRBD1 (6 bases). The CDR3 loop spans 16 amino acids. The germline V gene has CDR1 SGHRS and CDR2 YFSETQ. V lost 4 bases to trimming and J lost 5 bases, with 22 bases between them. The CDR3 nucleotides are TGCGCCAGCAGCCGTGGGGACACCTTCTCCAGCAACGAGCAGTACTTC. Amino acid sequence: CASSRGDTFSSNEQYF.

This clonotype was counted ten times or more. The V gene is TRBV4-1, the J gene TRBJ1-5; D unresolved. Germline CDR1 is MGHRA and CDR2 is YSYEKL. There are 13 residues in the CDR3. Trimming removed 1 base at V and 3 bases at J, with 4 bases between. The CDR3 coding sequence is TGCGCCAGCAGCCAAGTCCCCAATCAGCCCCAGCATTTT. This translates into CASSQVPNQPQHF.

This clonotype was detected only a few times. The CDR3 DNA is TGTGCCACCAGCAGAAGGACAGGGAGTGGGGGTGGCTACACCTTC. This codes for CATSRRTGSGGGYTF. This chain connects TRBV15 to TRBJ1-2, with TRBD1 matching over 8 bases. This CDR3 has 15 residues. CDR1 is LNHNV, CDR2 YYDKDF, per germline (reference sequence). J lost 7 bases, V lost 2 bases, and 9 bases had no gene match.

The chain is built from TRBV28 and TRBJ2-5, with TRBD2 as a possible D gene (6 bases). In germline, CDR1 is MDHEN, CDR2 SYDVKM. V shed 7 bases and J shed 8 bases, with 17 bases lying between them. This CDR3 has 13 amino acids. CDR3 DNA: TGTGCCAGCACCACCGAGTGGGGGGAAACCCAGTACTTC. Translation gives CASTTEWGETQYF.